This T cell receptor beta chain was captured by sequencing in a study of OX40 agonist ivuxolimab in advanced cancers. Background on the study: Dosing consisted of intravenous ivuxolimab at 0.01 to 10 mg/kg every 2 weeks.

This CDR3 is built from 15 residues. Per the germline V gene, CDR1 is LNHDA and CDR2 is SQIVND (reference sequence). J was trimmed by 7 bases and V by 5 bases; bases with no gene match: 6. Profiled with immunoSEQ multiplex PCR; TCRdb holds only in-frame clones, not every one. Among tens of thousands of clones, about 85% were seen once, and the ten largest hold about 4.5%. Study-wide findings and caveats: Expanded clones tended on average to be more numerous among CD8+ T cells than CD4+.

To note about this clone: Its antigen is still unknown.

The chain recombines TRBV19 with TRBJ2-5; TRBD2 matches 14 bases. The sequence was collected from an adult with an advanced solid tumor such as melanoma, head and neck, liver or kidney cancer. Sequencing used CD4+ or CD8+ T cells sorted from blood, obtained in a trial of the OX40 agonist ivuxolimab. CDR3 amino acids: CASSVRLAGGGTQYF. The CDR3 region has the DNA TGTGCCAGTAGTGTCAGACTAGCGGGAGGGGGGACCCAGTACTTC.